This paragraph reports one T cell receptor beta chain. This entry is derived from a study of T cell responses to AZD1222 COVID-19 vaccine. Profiling relied on immunoSEQ multiplex PCR, and the TCRdb table lists in-frame clones only, not all of them. The sample holds about 150,000 clones, 85% to 95% seen once. After removal of 0 bases from V and 12 bases from J, the junction contained 5 bases not matched to a gene. CDR1 is MGHDK and CDR2 is SYGVNS in the germline V gene. The CDR3 extends over 13 amino acids. The receptor comes from an adult who received the AZD1222 COVID-19 vaccine. Sequencing used peripheral blood, obtained 28 days after the second AZD1222 dose. The V gene is TRBV25-1, the J gene TRBJ2-4, with 7 bases matching TRBD1. The CDR3 DNA sequence: TGTGCCAGCAGTGAATATCCGGGACAGCATCAGTACTTC. Its protein is CASSEYPGQHQYF.